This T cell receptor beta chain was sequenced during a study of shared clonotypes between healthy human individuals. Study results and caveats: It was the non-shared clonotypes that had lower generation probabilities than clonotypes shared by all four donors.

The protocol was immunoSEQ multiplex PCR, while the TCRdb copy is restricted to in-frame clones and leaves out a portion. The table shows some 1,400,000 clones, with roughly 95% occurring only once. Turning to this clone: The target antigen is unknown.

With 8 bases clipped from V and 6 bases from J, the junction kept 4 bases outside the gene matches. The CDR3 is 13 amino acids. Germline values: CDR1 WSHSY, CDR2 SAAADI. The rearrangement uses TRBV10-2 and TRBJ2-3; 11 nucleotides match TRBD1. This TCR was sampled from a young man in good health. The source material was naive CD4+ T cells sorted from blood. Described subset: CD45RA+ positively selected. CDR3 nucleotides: TGCGCCAGCGGGGACAGGGGGGGGGATACGCAGTATTTT. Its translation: CASGDRGGDTQYF.